A single sample gave rise to the 19 T cell receptor beta chains below, sequenced in a study of blood T cell repertoires in COVID-19. The assay was immunoSEQ multiplex PCR, and TCRdb's table has in-frame clones only and misses some. The repertoire includes about 50,000 clones, 85% to 90% of them detected once, and roughly 2.5% sits in the top ten. What was sequenced was peripheral blood. Receptors originate from a woman aged 80 or over with COVID-19, enrolled during active disease.

The V and J genes are TRBV19 and TRBJ2-2; 7 positions match TRBD2. The trim removed 5 bases at V and 3 bases at J, leaving 9 bases unmatched. This CDR3 has 16 amino acids. Germline V gene sequence: CDR1 LNHDA, CDR2 SQIVND (reference sequence). DNA for the CDR3: TGTGCCAGTAGTTCTTGGGACTATCTGGACACCGGGGAGCTGTTTTTT. This translates into CASSSWDYLDTGELFF.

V and J are TRBV7-9 and TRBJ1-6; weak D call: TRBD1 (6 bases). V was cut by 7 bases and J by 8 bases, with 18 bases left in between. Germline CDR1 is SEHNR and CDR2 is FQNEAQ (reference sequence). CDR3 length: 15 amino acids. The CDR3 spells CASTPFTGRHSPLHF. The CDR3 DNA follows: TGTGCCAGCACCCCATTTACAGGGCGACATTCACCCCTCCACTTT.

The J gene is TRBJ2-3, the V gene TRBV9; TRBD1 matches 10 bases. Germline V gene sequence: CDR1 SGDLS, CDR2 YYNGEE. After removal of 3 bases from V and 5 bases from J, the junction contained 3 bases not matched to a gene. The length of the CDR3 is 14 residues. This chain's CDR3 is CASSAGQGKDTQYF. In nucleotides, the CDR3 is TGTGCCAGCAGCGCGGGACAGGGGAAAGATACGCAGTATTTT.

The chain carries TRBV11-2 and TRBJ2-7; possibly TRBD1 for D (5 bases). V shed 1 base and J shed 2 bases, with 9 bases lying between them. CDR1 is SGHAT, CDR2 FQNNGV, per germline. This CDR3 spans 14 amino acids. The CDR3 region has the DNA TGTGCCAGCAGCTTAGGTGACAGCCCCTACGAGCAGTACTTC. It yields the protein CASSLGDSPYEQYF.

The chain recombines TRBV7-9 with TRBJ1-6, with 7 bases identical to TRBD1. The V gene's germline CDR1 is SEHNR and CDR2 FQNEAQ (reference sequence). The CDR3 is 15 amino acids. V lost 2 bases to trimming and J lost 4 bases; unmatched junction nucleotides: 2. The CDR3 DNA follows: TGTGCCAGCAGCTTAAGGGACAGATATAATTCACCCCTCCACTTT. As protein: CASSLRDRYNSPLHF.

The gene calls are TRBV7-6 and TRBJ2-3; TRBD2 aligns across 8 bases. Germline lookup yields CDR1 SGHVS and CDR2 FNYEAQ. V was pared by 1 base and J by 3 bases, with 9 bases of the junction left unmatched. The CDR3 is 17 residues long. Here the CDR3 DNA reads TGTGCCAGCAGCTTAGACGGGCGGACGGGGGGGACAGATACGCAGTATTTT. It specifies CASSLDGRTGGTDTQYF.

The chain recombines TRBV28 with TRBJ2-3, with D possibly TRBD2 on 7 matching bases. Germline values: CDR1 MDHEN, CDR2 SYDVKM. CDR3 size: 17 residues. With 6 bases removed from V and 0 bases from J, the gap between germline ends came to 19 bases. The CDR3 DNA reads TGTGCCAGCAGCCCGGGGGGCGGCCGTCTCAGCACAGATACGCAGTATTTT. Protein product: CASSPGGGRLSTDTQYF.

The V gene is TRBV6-5, the J gene TRBJ1-1; the D gene is possibly TRBD1 (5 bases). This CDR3 region has 13 residues. The V end lost 0 bases, the J end lost 8 bases, and 10 bases lay between the germline ends. Germline assignment: CDR1 MNHEY and CDR2 SVGAGI. The CDR3 reads CASSYSTRQEAFF. As DNA, the CDR3 is TGTGCCAGCAGTTACTCGACTAGACAGGAAGCTTTCTTT.

V usage is TRBV5-5 and J usage is TRBJ1-4, with a possible D match to TRBD1 (6 bases). Germline CDR1 and CDR2: SGHKS and YYEKEE (reference sequence). This CDR3 is built from 14 residues. Trimming removed 0 bases from V and 7 bases from J, with 10 bases in between. The CDR3 DNA reads as TGTGCCAGCAGCTTGGCTGGCAGGGGTGAAAAACTGTTTTTT. Residues: CASSLAGRGEKLFF. The complete variable domain, with remaining parts taken from reference TRBV5-5 and TRBJ1-4, reads DAGVTQSPTHLIKTRGQQVTLRCSPISGHKSVSWYQQVLGQGPQFIFQYYEKEERGRGNFPDRFSARQFPNYSSELNVNALLLGDSALYLCASSLAGRGEKLFFGSGTQLSVL.

The V and J genes are TRBV5-1 and TRBJ2-2; 12 nucleotides match TRBD2. V was clipped by 3 bases and J by 2 bases; unmatched bases: 5. The length of the CDR3 is 17 residues. Germline V gene data show CDR1 as SGHRS and CDR2 as YFSETQ. CDR3: CASSSRLAGENTGELFF. The CDR3 DNA is TGCGCCAGCAGCTCCAGACTAGCGGGAGAAAACACCGGGGAGCTGTTTTTT.

This chain links TRBV6-2 or TRBV6-3 with TRBJ1-5; 8 bases match TRBD1. The germline V gene has CDR1 MNHEY and CDR2 SVGEGT. J gave up 1 base and V 3 bases, and 5 bases lay outside the gene matches. The CDR3 spans 16 residues. CDR3 protein: CASSYPQGASNQPQHF. DNA of the CDR3: TGTGCCAGCAGTTATCCGCAGGGGGCGAGCAATCAGCCCCAGCATTTT.

This chain joins TRBV28 and TRBJ1-5; 7 bases match TRBD1. Germline lookup yields CDR1 MDHEN and CDR2 SYDVKM. With V trimmed by 6 bases and J by 3 bases, 11 bases remained unmatched. The CDR3 length is 16 residues. The chain's CDR3 is CASRGGQTVVNQPQHF. CDR3 DNA sequence: TGTGCCAGCAGGGGGGGACAGACAGTTGTCAATCAGCCCCAGCATTTT.

This rearrangement joins TRBV19 to TRBJ1-5; D not resolved. Germline V lookup: CDR1 LNHDA, CDR2 SQIVND (reference sequence). The CDR3 extends over 10 amino acids. Trimming took 7 bases from V and 6 from J, leaving 4 bases between them. For the CDR3, the DNA is TGTGCCAGTACCATTCAGCCCCAGCATTTT. Its translation is CASTIQPQHF.

The chain combines TRBV27 with TRBJ1-1; D is perhaps TRBD1 (6 bases). This CDR3 contains 15 residues. V was shortened by 5 bases and J by 1 base, with 14 bases between the two germline ends. Germline CDR1 and CDR2: MNHEY and SMNVEV (reference sequence). The CDR3 DNA sequence: TGTGCCAGCAGTAAAAACCCGGGACAGAACACTGAAGCTTTCTTT. This gives the protein CASSKNPGQNTEAFF.

This clone was recorded once. V gene TRBV24-1 combines with J gene TRBJ2-1; 8 nucleotides line up with TRBD2. Losses at the gene ends were 1 base for V and 3 bases for J; bases not matched to a gene: 4. The germline V gene has CDR1 KGHDR and CDR2 SFDVKD. The CDR3 has 16 amino acids. CDR3 bases: TGTGCCACCAGTGATTTCTCAGCGGGAGTCTACAATGAGCAGTTCTTC. Amino acid sequence: CATSDFSAGVYNEQFF.

The chain carries TRBV19 and TRBJ1-5, with a tentative D call TRBD1 (6 bases). The CDR3 has 17 residues. Germline CDR1 is LNHDA and CDR2 is SQIVND (reference sequence). V was trimmed by 3 bases and J by 0 bases, leaving 15 bases between them. The CDR3 bases are TGTGCCAGTAGTATGGGGCAGGGGCTTTATAGCAATCAGCCCCAGCATTTT. Amino acid sequence: CASSMGQGLYSNQPQHF.

This rearrangement joins TRBV28 to TRBJ2-1; no clear D gene. Looked up from germline, CDR1 is MDHEN and CDR2 is SYDVKM. V lost 5 bases to trimming and J lost 9 bases, with 8 bases between them. This CDR3 is built from 11 residues. In DNA form, the CDR3 reads TGTGCCAGCAGTCCCTTTTCTGAGCAGTTCTTC. Its protein product is CASSPFSEQFF.

This clone was observed a handful of times. The rearrangement joins TRBV5-1 to TRBJ2-3; the match to TRBD2 covers 10 bases. J gave up 1 base and V 2 bases, and 10 bases lay outside the gene matches. CDR1 and CDR2 (germline): SGHRS, YFSETQ. CDR3 length: 18 amino acids. CDR3 amino acids: CASSFLTGLASGTDTQYF. CDR3 DNA sequence: TGCGCCAGCAGCTTCCTTACGGGACTAGCGTCCGGCACAGATACGCAGTATTTT.

This chain uses TRBV3-1 (or the pseudogene TRBV3-2) with TRBJ1-5, with 7 bases aligning to TRBD1. Unmatched junction bases numbered 4, after V lost 4 bases and J lost 7 bases. CDR3 length equals 13 residues. Germline V gene sequence: CDR1 LGHDT, CDR2 YNNKEL (reference sequence). The CDR3 DNA is TGTGCCAGCAGCCTAATACAGGGGCAGCCCCAGCATTTT. As protein: CASSLIQGQPQHF.